This TCR beta chain was sequenced for a study of beta chain features in type 1 diabetes. Expressed TCRB transcripts were sequenced because the isolated RNA had all been reverse transcribed beforehand. Only in-frame clones appear in the TCRdb table, and some are missing; sequencing was by immunoSEQ multiplex PCR. The sample includes around 450,000 clones, roughly 10% of them seen just once. There are 13 residues in the CDR3. The V gene lost 2 bases and the J gene lost 5 bases, with 12 bases spanning the gap. Per the germline V gene, CDR1 is GTSNPN and CDR2 is SVGIG (reference sequence). The genes are TRBV30 and TRBJ1-1, with D possibly being TRBD1 (5 bases). Specimen: naive CD4+ T cells from blood. This TCR came from a woman aged 18 to 35 in good health. Here the CDR3 reads CAWSRGRETEAFF. For the CDR3, the DNA is TGTGCCTGGAGTCGGGGGAGAGAAACTGAAGCTTTCTTT.